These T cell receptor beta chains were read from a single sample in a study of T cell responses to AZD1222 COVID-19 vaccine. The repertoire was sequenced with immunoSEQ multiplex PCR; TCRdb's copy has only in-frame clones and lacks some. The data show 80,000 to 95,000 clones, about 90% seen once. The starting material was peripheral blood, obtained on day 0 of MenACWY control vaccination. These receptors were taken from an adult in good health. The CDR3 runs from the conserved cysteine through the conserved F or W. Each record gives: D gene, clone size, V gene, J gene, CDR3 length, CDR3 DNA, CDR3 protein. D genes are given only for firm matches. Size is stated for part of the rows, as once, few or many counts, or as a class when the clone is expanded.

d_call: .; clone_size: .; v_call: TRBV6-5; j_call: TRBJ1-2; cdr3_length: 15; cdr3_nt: TGTGCCAGCAGTTACGCGGGCCAGGGCTCCTATGGCTACACCTTC; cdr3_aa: CASSYAGQGSYGYTF
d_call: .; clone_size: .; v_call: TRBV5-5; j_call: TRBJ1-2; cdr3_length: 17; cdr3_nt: TGTGCCAGCAGCTTGTCCCCGGATCGAAGAACTAACTATGGCTACACCTTC; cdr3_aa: CASSLSPDRRTNYGYTF
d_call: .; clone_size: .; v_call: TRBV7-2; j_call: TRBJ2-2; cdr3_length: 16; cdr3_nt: TGTGCCAGCAGCTTATTTCAATTGGGGACCACCGGGGAGCTGTTTTTT; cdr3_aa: CASSLFQLGTTGELFF
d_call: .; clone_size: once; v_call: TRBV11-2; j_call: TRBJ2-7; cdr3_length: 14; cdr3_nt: TGTGCCAGCAGCTTCCTAAGGGTCTCTAGGGAGCAGTACTTC; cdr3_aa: CASSFLRVSREQYF
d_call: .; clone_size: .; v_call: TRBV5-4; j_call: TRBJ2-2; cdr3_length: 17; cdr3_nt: TGTGCCAGCAGCTCCCCAGGGTCCGGGACCCTCACCGGGGAGCTGTTTTTT; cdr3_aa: CASSSPGSGTLTGELFF
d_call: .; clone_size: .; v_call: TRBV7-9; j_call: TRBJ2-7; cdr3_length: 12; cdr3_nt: TGTGCCAGCAGCCAATTTTCGGGGGAGCAGTACTTC; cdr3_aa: CASSQFSGEQYF
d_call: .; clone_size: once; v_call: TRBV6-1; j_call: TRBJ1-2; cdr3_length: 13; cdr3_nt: TGTGCCAGCAGTGAAAGGGAAACAGTTCGGAACACCTTC; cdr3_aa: CASSERETVRNTF
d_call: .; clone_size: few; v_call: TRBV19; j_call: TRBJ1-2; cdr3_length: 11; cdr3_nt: TGTGCCAGTAGTATTCTGGGTGGCTACACCTTC; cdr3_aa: CASSILGGYTF
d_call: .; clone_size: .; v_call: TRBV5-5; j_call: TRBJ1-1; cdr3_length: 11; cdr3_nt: TGTGCCAGCAGCTTTATGTCTGAAGCTTTCTTT; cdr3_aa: CASSFMSEAFF
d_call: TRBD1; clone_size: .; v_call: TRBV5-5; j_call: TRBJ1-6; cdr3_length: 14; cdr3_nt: TGTGCCAGCAACCGGAACGACAGGGATTCACCCCTCCACTTT; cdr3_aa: CASNRNDRDSPLHF
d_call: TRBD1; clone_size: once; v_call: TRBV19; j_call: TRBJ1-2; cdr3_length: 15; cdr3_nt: TGTGCCAGTTATAGTCCGACAGGGGTTAACTATGGCTACACCTTC; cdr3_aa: CASYSPTGVNYGYTF
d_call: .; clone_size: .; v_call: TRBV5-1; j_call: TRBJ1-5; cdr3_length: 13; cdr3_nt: TGCGCCAGCAGCTTGGGCCAAAATCAGCCCCAGCATTTT; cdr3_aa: CASSLGQNQPQHF
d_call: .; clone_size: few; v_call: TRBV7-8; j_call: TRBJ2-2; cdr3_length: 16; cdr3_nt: TGTGCCAGCAGCCCTACCGGACAGACGACCACCGGGGAGCTGTTTTTT; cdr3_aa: CASSPTGQTTTGELFF
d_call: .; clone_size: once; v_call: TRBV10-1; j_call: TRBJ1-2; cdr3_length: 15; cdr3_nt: TGCGCCAGCAGTGAGTGGGACCGGCTCTTCTATGGCTACACCTTC; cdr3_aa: CASSEWDRLFYGYTF
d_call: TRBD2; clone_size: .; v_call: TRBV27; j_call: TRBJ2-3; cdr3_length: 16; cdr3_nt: TGTGCCAGCAGTTTAAGCGGGGGGCGGGTTCGAAATACGCAGTATTTT; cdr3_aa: CASSLSGGRVRNTQYF
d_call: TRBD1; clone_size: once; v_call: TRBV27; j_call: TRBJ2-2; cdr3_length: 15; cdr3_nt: TGTGCCAGCAGTACGACAGGGGGCTCCCCCGGGGAGCTGTTTTTT; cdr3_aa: CASSTTGGSPGELFF
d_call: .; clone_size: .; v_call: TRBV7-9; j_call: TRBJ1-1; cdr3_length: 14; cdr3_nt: TGTGCCAGCAGCTCGAAGAGGCCCCAGGGTGAAGCTTTCTTT; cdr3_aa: CASSSKRPQGEAFF
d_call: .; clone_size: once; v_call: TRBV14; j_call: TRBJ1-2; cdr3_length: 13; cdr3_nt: TGTGCCAGCAGCCAAGCACAGGCCCATGGCTACACCTTC; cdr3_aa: CASSQAQAHGYTF
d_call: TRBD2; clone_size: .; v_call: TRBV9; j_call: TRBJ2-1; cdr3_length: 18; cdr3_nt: TGTGCCAGCAGCGTAGGGGCTAGCGGGGGGGCATTAAACAATGAGCAGTTCTTC; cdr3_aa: CASSVGASGGALNNEQFF
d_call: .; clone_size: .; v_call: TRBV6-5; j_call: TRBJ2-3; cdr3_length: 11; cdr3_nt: TGTGCCAGCAGTTACTTGGATACGCAGTATTTT; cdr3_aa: CASSYLDTQYF
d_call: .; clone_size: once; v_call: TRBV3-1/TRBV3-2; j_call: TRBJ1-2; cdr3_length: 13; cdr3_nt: TGTGCCAGCAGCCAAGAGGGCGGGCTCGGCTACACCTTC; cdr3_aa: CASSQEGGLGYTF
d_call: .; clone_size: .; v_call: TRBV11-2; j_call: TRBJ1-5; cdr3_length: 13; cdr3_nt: TGTGCCAGCAGCCCCGTGGGGAATCAGCCCCAGCATTTT; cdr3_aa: CASSPVGNQPQHF